This T cell receptor (beta chain) was documented in a study of cytomegalovirus exposure and HLA in healthy donors. The study ran its PCR with 60 Vbeta and 13 Jbeta primers. The data were produced by immunoSEQ multiplex PCR, yet TCRdb's version contains in-frame clones alone and is incomplete. The sample carries approximately 190,000 clones, 82% recorded once. The ends were cut back, 6 bases at V and 2 bases at J, with 14 bases in the middle. The CDR3 is made up of 15 amino acids. Germline V gene lookup returns CDR1 KGHSH and CDR2 LQKENI. The sample taken for sequencing was PBMCs. The TCR was taken from a woman between 45 and 65 years old in good health and CMV-seropositive. V and J are TRBV18 and TRBJ2-1; perhaps TRBD1 as D (6 bases). The CDR3: CASSPNRATYNEQFF. Written as DNA, the CDR3 is TGTGCCAGCTCGCCCAACAGGGCAACCTACAATGAGCAGTTCTTC.